A single sample is the source of the 13 T cell receptor beta chains below, sequenced in a study of identical twins. Using its own MiXCR run on the 5' RACE reads, TCRdb lists one record per CDR3 protein. This repertoire shows 1.5 million or so distinct CDR3 sequences, less than 35% found once; its top ten account for 0.25% to 0.3%. Sequencing was performed on cord blood. Receptors originate from a newborn girl in good health.

The chain is built from TRBV6-1 and TRBJ1-2; D call uncertain. Trimming removed 0 bases from V and 6 bases from J, with 5 bases in between. Looked up from germline, CDR1 is MNHNS and CDR2 is SASEGT. This CDR3 is built from 12 residues. Here the CDR3 DNA reads TGTGCCAGCAGTGAAGCCGTGGATGGCTACACCTTC. Translation: CASSEAVDGYTF.

This chain links TRBV6-6 with TRBJ1-2, with TRBD1 as a possible D gene (5 bases). The CDR3 spans 13 residues. V lost 6 bases to trimming and J lost 4 bases, with 12 bases between them. Looked up from germline, CDR1 is MNHNY and CDR2 is SVGAGI (reference sequence). CDR3 amino acids: CASRSRGFYGYTF. The CDR3 nucleotides read TGTGCCAGCAGGTCGAGGGGCTTCTATGGCTACACCTTC.

This clonotype has just a few counts. The chain couples TRBV5-1 to TRBJ1-4; 8 nucleotides align to TRBD1. V lost 4 bases, J lost 5 bases, and 7 bases stayed unmatched. From germline, CDR1 is SGHRS and CDR2 YFSETQ. The CDR3 is 15 residues long. CDR3 residues: CASSTRQGQNEKLFF. The DNA for the CDR3 is TGCGCCAGCAGCACCCGACAGGGGCAGAATGAAAAACTGTTTTTT.

The rearrangement joins TRBV3-1 to TRBJ2-7; possibly TRBD1 for D (5 bases). In germline, CDR1 is LGHDT, CDR2 YNNKEL (reference sequence). The CDR3 contains 14 residues. Trimming removed 2 bases from V and 4 bases from J, with 12 bases in between. The CDR3 nucleotides are TGTGCCAGCAGCCAAACAGTAGGGGTATACGAGCAGTACTTC. Its translation is CASSQTVGVYEQYF.

The genes are TRBV24-1 and TRBJ1-5; D uncertain. The germline gives CDR1 KGHDR, CDR2 SFDVKD. Between the trimmed V and J ends, which lost 2 bases and 8 bases, there was a span of 12 bases. The CDR3 sequence is 14 residues long. As DNA, the CDR3 is TGTGCCACCAGTGATTCCCGGTGGGGAGAGCCCCAGCATTTT. This codes for CATSDSRWGEPQHF.

Only a few counts were recorded for this clonotype. The rearrangement links TRBV25-1 to TRBJ2-5, with a weak D call TRBD1 (6 bases). The CDR3 sequence is 14 residues long. Trimming shortened V by 2 bases and J by 4 bases, and 11 bases separated the two germline ends. Germline values: CDR1 MGHDK, CDR2 SYGVNS. CDR3 in amino acids: CASSEMLGGETQYF. In nucleotides, the CDR3 is TGTGCCAGCAGTGAAATGTTAGGGGGAGAGACCCAGTACTTC.

The chain carries TRBV20-1 and TRBJ1-6, with TRBD1 matching over 9 bases. Germline values: CDR1 DFQATT, CDR2 SNEGSKA (reference sequence). The CDR3 sequence is 14 residues long. The J segment lost 6 bases and the V segment lost 6 bases, leaving 6 bases of the junction unmatched. The CDR3 region has the DNA TGCAGTGCGCAGGACAGGGGCGCTAATTCACCCCTCCACTTT. Translated, it gives CSAQDRGANSPLHF.

This chain links TRBV12-3 or TRBV12-4 with TRBJ2-7, with no clear D. Between the trimmed V and J ends, which lost 9 bases and 7 bases, there was a span of 25 bases. This CDR3 has 15 amino acids. CDR3 protein: CASHGRRSSYNEQYF. CDR3 coding DNA: TGTGCCAGTCATGGACGCCGGAGCTCCTACAATGAGCAGTACTTC.

This clonotype was seen a few times. The chain links TRBV12-3 or TRBV12-4 to TRBJ2-2; D is unresolved. The CDR3 spans 15 residues. The V end was cut by 3 bases, the J end by 1 base, with 9 bases between. DNA of the CDR3: TGTGCCAGCAGTTTCGGGTCCCAGAACACCGGGGAGCTGTTTTTT. Translation: CASSFGSQNTGELFF.

About this clonotype itself: Mismatch with germline at one junction end may stem from a read error. The rearrangement links TRBV7-2 to TRBJ1-2; TRBD1 is a possible D gene (6 bases). This CDR3 region has 14 residues. Germline V gives CDR1 SGHTA, CDR2 FQGNSA. CDR3 in amino acids: CASSYTGTNYGYTF. CDR3 nucleotides: TGTGCCAGTAGCTATACCGGGACAAACTATGGCTACACCTTC.

The J gene is TRBJ2-3, the V gene TRBV7-2, with D possibly TRBD2 on 6 matching bases. There are 18 residues in the CDR3. Per germline, CDR1 SGHTA and CDR2 FQGNSA. The V end lost 4 bases, the J end lost 1 base, and 21 bases lay between the germline ends. CDR3 in DNA: TGTGCCAGCAGCTCCCCGCGACGCGGGGTGACCGGCACAGATACGCAGTATTTT. This translates into CASSSPRRGVTGTDTQYF.

The chain uses TRBV6-1 and TRBJ2-3; no clear D. The V and J ends lost 4 bases and 10 bases respectively, with 12 bases between them. The CDR3 spans 12 residues. Germline V gene lookup returns CDR1 MNHNS and CDR2 SASEGT. The CDR3 sequence is CASSALGLAQYF. The CDR3 DNA reads TGTGCCAGCAGTGCCTTGGGTCTCGCGCAGTATTTT.

This clonotype turned up a few times. The V and J genes are TRBV6-2 or TRBV6-3 and TRBJ2-1; possibly TRBD2 for D (6 bases). Germline V gene sequence: CDR1 MNHEY, CDR2 SVGEGT. V was trimmed by 0 bases and J by 4 bases, leaving 10 bases between them. The CDR3 is made up of 15 amino acids. The CDR3 region is CASSYSASAYNEQFF. The CDR3 DNA reads TGTGCCAGCAGTTACTCGGCTAGCGCATACAATGAGCAGTTCTTC.